What follows are 21 T cell receptor beta chains derived from one specimen sequenced in a study of CD8 T cells in ankylosing spondylitis. From the 5' RACE reads, TCRdb called clonotypes with MiXCR, one entry per CDR3 protein. This table holds 55,000 or so distinct CDR3 sequences, 7.4% found once. The sequenced sample consisted of blood, either unsorted or a sorted T cell fraction (not recorded which). The receptors derive from a female donor with ankylosing spondylitis or in good health (not recorded which).

This clonotype has a count of ten or more. This chain links TRBV3-1 with TRBJ1-2; no clear D gene. This CDR3 is built from 12 residues. Germline V gene lookup returns CDR1 LGHDT and CDR2 YNNKEL (reference sequence). Trimming left V 5 bases short and J 4 bases short, with 8 bases between. This chain's CDR3 is CASSREGYGYTF. DNA for the CDR3: TGTGCCAGCAGCAGGGAGGGCTATGGCTACACCTTC.

This clonotype was seen at least ten times. This chain joins TRBV20-1 and TRBJ2-3; 8 nucleotides match TRBD2. The V segment lost 3 bases and the J segment 0 bases; nucleotides outside the gene matches: 8. Germline assignment: CDR1 DFQATT and CDR2 SNEGSKA (reference sequence). The CDR3 is 16 residues long. CDR3 region: CSARILAVISTDTQYF. CDR3 DNA: TGCAGTGCTAGGATACTAGCGGTAATTAGCACAGATACGCAGTATTTT.

Regarding this clonotype: One end of the junction does not line up with germline, which may come from a read error. This chain's CDR3 is CCARDYSHPGVSPLHF. The CDR3 DNA follows: TGCTGTGCTAGAGATTATTCTCACCCAGGAGTTTCACCCCTCCACTTT. This sequence joins TRBV20-1 and TRBJ1-6; D gene uncertain. The V gene's germline CDR1 is DFQATT and CDR2 SNEGSKA (reference sequence). The CDR3 consists of 16 residues.

This clonotype was found many times. The gene calls are TRBV18 and TRBJ1-6, with a tentative D call TRBD1 (5 bases). V lost 6 bases to trimming and J lost 7 bases, with 19 bases between them. The CDR3 contains 16 residues. The V gene's germline CDR1 is KGHSH and CDR2 LQKENI. The CDR3 DNA is TGTGCCAGCTCGCCGACCCGAGGGGAAGGAAATTCACCCCTCCACTTT. It codes for CASSPTRGEGNSPLHF.

This clonotype has a count of ten or more. The chain carries TRBV10-2 and TRBJ2-5; tentative D call: TRBD1 (6 bases). Per the germline V gene, CDR1 is WSHSY and CDR2 is SAAADI. The CDR3 runs to 13 residues. V dropped 3 bases and J dropped 5 bases, with 10 bases sitting between them. The CDR3 DNA follows: TGCGCCAGCAGTGACAGGGGTCAGGAGACCCAGTACTTC. This translates into CASSDRGQETQYF.

This clonotype was seen repeatedly, ten times or more. The rearrangement uses TRBV28 and TRBJ1-2; possibly TRBD1 for D (6 bases). The CDR3 has 14 amino acids. CDR1 MDHEN and CDR2 SYDVKM come from the germline V gene. The V gene lost 4 bases and the J gene lost 4 bases, with 13 bases spanning the gap. This CDR3 is CASSYGGAGYGYTF. The CDR3 region has the DNA TGTGCCAGCAGTTATGGGGGGGCAGGCTATGGCTACACCTTC.

This clonotype was seen a handful of times. J is TRBJ2-3 and V is TRBV6-5, with 7 positions matching TRBD1. CDR1 and CDR2 (germline): MNHEY, SVGAGI. The CDR3 has 17 amino acids. The junction had 12 bases not matched to a gene; V was cut back by 4 bases and J by 2 bases. Here the CDR3 DNA reads TGTGCCAGCAGTTTTTTTTCAGGACAGGAGAACACAGATACGCAGTATTTT. It encodes CASSFFSGQENTDTQYF.

The V and J genes are TRBV7-6 and TRBJ2-2; no definite D call. The V end lost 5 bases, the J end lost 0 bases, and 7 bases lay between the germline ends. The germline CDR1 and CDR2 sequences are SGHVS and FNYEAQ. CDR3 length equals 14 residues. CDR3 amino acids: CASSAGPNTGELFF. In DNA form, the CDR3 reads TGTGCCAGCAGCGCCGGGCCGAACACCGGGGAGCTGTTTTTT.

This clonotype was recorded at least ten times. The chain uses TRBV11-2 and TRBJ2-1; weak D call: TRBD2 (6 bases). This CDR3 has 18 residues. The V gene lost 0 bases and the J gene lost 5 bases, with 20 bases spanning the gap. Germline CDR1 and CDR2: SGHAT and FQNNGV. This chain's CDR3 is CASSLEGRRGGANNEQFF. The CDR3 DNA follows: TGTGCCAGCAGCTTAGAAGGTAGAAGGGGCGGGGCCAACAATGAGCAGTTCTTC.

In its sample, this clonotype was seen many times. The chain recombines TRBV29-1 with TRBJ2-1; 7 positions agree with TRBD1. The CDR3 contains 14 residues. The ends lost 6 bases at V and 5 bases at J; junction bases unmatched: 10. The V gene's germline CDR1 is SQVTM and CDR2 ANQGSEA. The CDR3 is CSVETGNKDNEQFF. In nucleotides, the CDR3 is TGCAGCGTGGAGACAGGGAATAAGGACAATGAGCAGTTCTTC.

This clonotype was counted at least ten times. V is TRBV6-1 and J is TRBJ1-2; TRBD1 agrees at 9 bases. The ends lost 10 bases at V and 2 bases at J; junction bases unmatched: 11. CDR3 length: 15 amino acids. CDR1 and CDR2 from the germline V gene are MNHNS and SASEGT. Here the CDR3 reads CAIKDRGDPNYGYTF. In DNA, the CDR3 is TGTGCCATCAAGGACAGGGGCGACCCAAACTATGGCTACACCTTC.

There are many counts of this clonotype. CDR3 nucleotides: TGCGCCAGCAGCCCTCCCGCGCTAGCGGGGGTTAACAATGAGCAGTTCTTC. Translating it yields CASSPPALAGVNNEQFF. J is TRBJ2-1 and V is TRBV5-1, with 10 positions matching TRBD2. This CDR3 is 17 amino acids long. The V segment lost 4 bases and the J segment 5 bases; nucleotides outside the gene matches: 12. Per the germline V gene, CDR1 is SGHRS and CDR2 is YFSETQ.

In its sample, this clonotype was seen many times. This chain uses TRBV20-1 with TRBJ1-1; D is unresolved. The CDR3 is 15 amino acids. The V and J ends lost 0 bases and 0 bases respectively, with 11 bases between them. Germline lookup yields CDR1 DFQATT and CDR2 SNEGSKA (reference sequence). The CDR3 DNA is TGCAGTGCTAGAGAGAAAGGGCCCTTGAACACTGAAGCTTTCTTT. Translation: CSAREKGPLNTEAFF.

This clonotype was seen ten or more times. This chain uses TRBV7-2 with TRBJ2-5, with D perhaps TRBD1 or TRBD2 (5 bases each). Germline V CDR1 and CDR2: SGHTA, FQGNSA. V lost 4 bases to trimming and J lost 1 base, with 10 bases between them. This CDR3 has 14 residues. The chain's CDR3 is CASSSGPTQETQYF. For the CDR3, the DNA is TGTGCCAGCAGCTCGGGACCGACCCAAGAGACCCAGTACTTC.

This clonotype was observed many times. The rearrangement uses TRBV3-1 and TRBJ2-5; D not resolved. This CDR3 is 15 amino acids long. V lost 4 bases, J lost 3 bases, and 15 bases lay in between. The germline gives CDR1 LGHDT, CDR2 YNNKEL (reference sequence). The CDR3 loop reads CASSLRASNEETQYF. In nucleotides, the CDR3 is TGTGCCAGCAGCCTTCGGGCGTCCAACGAAGAGACCCAGTACTTC.

V is TRBV20-1 and J is TRBJ2-1; D is uncertain. The V end lost 3 bases, the J end lost 10 bases, and 4 bases lay between the germline ends. The CDR3 is 9 residues long. Germline V lookup: CDR1 DFQATT, CDR2 SNEGSKA (reference sequence). CDR3 loop: CSASLEQFF. CDR3 DNA: TGCAGTGCTAGCCTGGAGCAGTTCTTC.

This clonotype was detected ten times or more. The chain combines TRBV5-1 with TRBJ1-4; D is unclear. CDR1 is SGHRS, CDR2 YFSETQ, per germline. The CDR3 has 15 amino acids. The ends were cut back, 0 bases at V and 4 bases at J, with 10 bases in the middle. DNA of the CDR3: TGCGCCAGCAGCTTGGTGGGCAGCGTTAATGAAAAACTGTTTTTT. It encodes CASSLVGSVNEKLFF.

In its sample, this clonotype was seen many times. This chain uses TRBV20-1 with TRBJ2-3, with D hard to call. Germline V lookup: CDR1 DFQATT, CDR2 SNEGSKA (reference sequence). Deletions cut 3 bases from V and 2 bases from J, with 6 bases between. The CDR3 has 12 residues. As DNA, the CDR3 is TGCAGTGCTAGGGTCCACACAGATACGCAGTATTTT. The encoded protein is CSARVHTDTQYF.

This clonotype was seen only a few times. V is TRBV5-1 and J is TRBJ2-5; TRBD2 aligns across 7 bases. This CDR3 spans 14 amino acids. After removal of 5 bases from V and 5 bases from J, the junction contained 9 bases not matched to a gene. Germline V gene lookup returns CDR1 SGHRS and CDR2 YFSETQ. CDR3 nucleotides: TGCGCCAGCAGTCCGGCGGGGGATCGGGAGACCCAGTACTTC. Translation gives CASSPAGDRETQYF.

This clonotype was recorded at least ten times. This sequence joins TRBV3-1 and TRBJ1-2; tentative D call: TRBD1 (6 bases). The CDR3 loop spans 15 amino acids. Germline V lookup: CDR1 LGHDT, CDR2 YNNKEL (reference sequence). Trimming left V 1 base short and J 2 bases short, with 11 bases between. The CDR3 DNA reads as TGTGCCAGCAGCCAAGTTCAGGGGATGAACTATGGCTACACCTTC. Translated: CASSQVQGMNYGYTF.

There are a few counts of this clonotype. This rearrangement joins TRBV19 to TRBJ1-2, with a tentative D call TRBD1 (5 bases). The germline gives CDR1 LNHDA, CDR2 SQIVND (reference sequence). Trimming removed 7 bases from V and 5 bases from J, with 17 bases in between. CDR3 length equals 14 residues. CDR3 nucleotides: TGTGCCAGTAACGAGGATCCAAAGGGGTATGGCTACACCTTC. It encodes CASNEDPKGYGYTF.